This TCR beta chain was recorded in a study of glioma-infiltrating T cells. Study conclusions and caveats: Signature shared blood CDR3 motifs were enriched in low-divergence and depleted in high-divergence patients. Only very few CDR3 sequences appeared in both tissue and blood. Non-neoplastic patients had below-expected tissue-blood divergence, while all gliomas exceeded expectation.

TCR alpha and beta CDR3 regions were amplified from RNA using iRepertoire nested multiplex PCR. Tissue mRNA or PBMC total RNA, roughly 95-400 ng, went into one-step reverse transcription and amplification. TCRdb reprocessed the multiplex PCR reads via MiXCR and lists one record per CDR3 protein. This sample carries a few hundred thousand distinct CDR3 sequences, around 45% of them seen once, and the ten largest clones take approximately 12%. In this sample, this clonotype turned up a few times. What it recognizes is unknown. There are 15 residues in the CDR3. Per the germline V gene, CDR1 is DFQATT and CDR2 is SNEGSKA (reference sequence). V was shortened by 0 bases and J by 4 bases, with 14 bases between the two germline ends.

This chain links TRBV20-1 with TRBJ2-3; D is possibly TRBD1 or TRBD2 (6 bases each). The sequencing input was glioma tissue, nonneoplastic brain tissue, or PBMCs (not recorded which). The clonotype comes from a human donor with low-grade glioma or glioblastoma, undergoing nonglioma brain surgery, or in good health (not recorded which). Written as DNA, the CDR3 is TGCAGTGCTAGAGAGGCAGGGGAGGATCCAGATACGCAGTATTTT. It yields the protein CSAREAGEDPDTQYF.